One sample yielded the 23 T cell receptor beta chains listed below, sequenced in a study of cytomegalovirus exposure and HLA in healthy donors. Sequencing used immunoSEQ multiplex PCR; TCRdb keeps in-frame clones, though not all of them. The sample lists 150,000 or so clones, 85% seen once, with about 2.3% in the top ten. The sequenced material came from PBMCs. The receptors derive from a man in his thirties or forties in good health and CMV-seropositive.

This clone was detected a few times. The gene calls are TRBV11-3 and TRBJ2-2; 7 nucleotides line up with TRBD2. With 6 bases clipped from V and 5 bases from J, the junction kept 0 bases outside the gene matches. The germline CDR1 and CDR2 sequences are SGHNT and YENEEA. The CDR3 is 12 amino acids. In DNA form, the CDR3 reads TGTGCCAGCAGGGGGGGGACCGGGGAGCTGTTTTTT. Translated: CASRGGTGELFF.

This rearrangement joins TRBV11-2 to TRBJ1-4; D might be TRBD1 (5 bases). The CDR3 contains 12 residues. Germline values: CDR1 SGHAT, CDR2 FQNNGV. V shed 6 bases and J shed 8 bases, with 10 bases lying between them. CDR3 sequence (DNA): TGTGCCAGCAGAAGGCGGGGGGAAAAACTGTTTTTT. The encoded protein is CASRRRGEKLFF.

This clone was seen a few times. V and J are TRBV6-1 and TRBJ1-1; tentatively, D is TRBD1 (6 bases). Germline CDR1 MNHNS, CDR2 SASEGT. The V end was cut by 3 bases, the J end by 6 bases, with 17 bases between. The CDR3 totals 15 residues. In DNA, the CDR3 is TGTGCCAGCAGTGAGCACGGCAGGGGAGATTCTGAAGCTTTCTTT. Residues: CASSEHGRGDSEAFF.

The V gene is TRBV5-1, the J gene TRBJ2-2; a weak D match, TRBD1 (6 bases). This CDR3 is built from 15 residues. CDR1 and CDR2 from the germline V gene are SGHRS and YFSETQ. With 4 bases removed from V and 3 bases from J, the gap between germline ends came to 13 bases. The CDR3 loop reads CASSVGDTHTGELFF. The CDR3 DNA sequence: TGCGCCAGCAGCGTAGGGGACACCCACACCGGGGAGCTGTTTTTT.

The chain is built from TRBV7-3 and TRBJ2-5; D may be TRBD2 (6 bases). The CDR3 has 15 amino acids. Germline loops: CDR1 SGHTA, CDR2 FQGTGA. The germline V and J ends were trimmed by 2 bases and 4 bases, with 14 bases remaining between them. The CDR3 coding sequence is TGTGCCAGCAGCTTAGTGCTCCGGGAGTCAGAGACCCAGTACTTC. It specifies CASSLVLRESETQYF.

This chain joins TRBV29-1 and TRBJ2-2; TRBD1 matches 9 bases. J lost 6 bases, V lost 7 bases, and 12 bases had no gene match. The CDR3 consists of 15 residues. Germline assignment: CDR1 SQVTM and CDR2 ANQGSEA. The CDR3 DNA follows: TGCAGCGGACAGGGACAGGGAATTCGGTCCGGGGAGCTGTTTTTT. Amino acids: CSGQGQGIRSGELFF.

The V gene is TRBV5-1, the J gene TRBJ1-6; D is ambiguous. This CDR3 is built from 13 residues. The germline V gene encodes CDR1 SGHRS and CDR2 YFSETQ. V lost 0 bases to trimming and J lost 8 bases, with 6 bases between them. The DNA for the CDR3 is TGCGCCAGCAGCTTGGGTGCGGATTCACCCCTCCACTTT. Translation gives CASSLGADSPLHF.

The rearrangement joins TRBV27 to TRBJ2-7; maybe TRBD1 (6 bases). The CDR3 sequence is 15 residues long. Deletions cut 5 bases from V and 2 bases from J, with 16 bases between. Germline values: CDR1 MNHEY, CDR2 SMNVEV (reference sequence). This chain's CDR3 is CASSLKPGQTYEQYF. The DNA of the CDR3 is TGTGCCAGCAGTCTAAAACCGGGACAAACCTACGAGCAGTACTTC.

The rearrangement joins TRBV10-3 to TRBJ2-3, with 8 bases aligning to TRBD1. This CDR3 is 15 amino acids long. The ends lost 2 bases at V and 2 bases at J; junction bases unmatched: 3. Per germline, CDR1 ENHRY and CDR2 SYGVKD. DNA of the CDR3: TGTGCCATCAGTGAGGACAGGGGACACACAGATACGCAGTATTTT. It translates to CAISEDRGHTDTQYF.

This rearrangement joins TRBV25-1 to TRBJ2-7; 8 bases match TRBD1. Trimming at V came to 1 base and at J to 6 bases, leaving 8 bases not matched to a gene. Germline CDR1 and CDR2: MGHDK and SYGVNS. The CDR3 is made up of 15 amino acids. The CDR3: CASSESGLTGVEQYF. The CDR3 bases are TGTGCCAGCAGTGAATCAGGCCTGACAGGGGTCGAGCAGTACTTC.

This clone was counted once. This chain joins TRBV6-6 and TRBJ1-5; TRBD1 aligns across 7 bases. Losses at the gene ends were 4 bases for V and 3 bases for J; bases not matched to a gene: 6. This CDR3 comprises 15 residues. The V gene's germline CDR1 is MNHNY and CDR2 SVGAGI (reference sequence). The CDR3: CASSSPDRPNQPQHF. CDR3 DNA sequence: TGTGCCAGCAGTTCCCCGGACAGGCCCAATCAGCCCCAGCATTTT.

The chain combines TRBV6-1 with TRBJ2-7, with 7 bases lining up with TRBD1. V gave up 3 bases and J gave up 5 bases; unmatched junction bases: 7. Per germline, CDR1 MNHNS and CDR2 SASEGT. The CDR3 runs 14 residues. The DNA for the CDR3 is TGTGCCAGCAGTGAGGAGGCCGGGACAGACGAGCAGTACTTC. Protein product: CASSEEAGTDEQYF.

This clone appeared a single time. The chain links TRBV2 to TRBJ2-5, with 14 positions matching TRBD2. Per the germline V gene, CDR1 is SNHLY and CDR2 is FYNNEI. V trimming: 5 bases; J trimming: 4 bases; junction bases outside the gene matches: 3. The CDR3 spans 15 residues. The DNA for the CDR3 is TGTGCCAGCAGTTTGACTAGCGGGGGGGCAGAGACCCAGTACTTC. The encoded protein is CASSLTSGGAETQYF. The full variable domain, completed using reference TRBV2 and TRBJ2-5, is EPEVTQTPSHQVTQMGQEVILRCVPISNHLYFYWYRQILGQKVEFLVSFYNNEISEKSEIFDDQFSVERPDGSNFTLKIRSTKLEDSAMYFCASSLTSGGAETQYFGPGTRLLVL.

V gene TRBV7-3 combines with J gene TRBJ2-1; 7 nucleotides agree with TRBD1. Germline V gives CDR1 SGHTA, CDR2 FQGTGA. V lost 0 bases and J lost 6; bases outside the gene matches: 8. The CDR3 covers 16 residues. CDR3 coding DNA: TGTGCCAGCAGCTTAACCCGGACAGGTCCCCCCAATGAGCAGTTCTTC. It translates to CASSLTRTGPPNEQFF.

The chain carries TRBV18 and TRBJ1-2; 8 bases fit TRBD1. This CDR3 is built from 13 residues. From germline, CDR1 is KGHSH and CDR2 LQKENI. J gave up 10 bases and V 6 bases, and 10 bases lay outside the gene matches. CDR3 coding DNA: TGTGCCAGCTCGTACAACGGCCAGGGGGCCTACACCTTC. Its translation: CASSYNGQGAYTF. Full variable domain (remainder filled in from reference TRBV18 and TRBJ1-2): NAGVMQNPRHLVRRRGQEARLRCSPMKGHSHVYWYRQLPEEGLKFMVYLQKENIIDESGMPKERFSAEFPKEGPSILRIQQVVRGDSAAYFCASSYNGQGAYTFGSGTRLTVV.

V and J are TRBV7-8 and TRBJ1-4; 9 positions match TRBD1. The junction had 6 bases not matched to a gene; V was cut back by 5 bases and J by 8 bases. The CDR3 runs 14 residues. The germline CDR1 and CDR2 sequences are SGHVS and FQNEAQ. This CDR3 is CASSLDRGREKLFF. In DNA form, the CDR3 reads TGTGCCAGCAGCCTGGACAGGGGTCGGGAAAAACTGTTTTTT.

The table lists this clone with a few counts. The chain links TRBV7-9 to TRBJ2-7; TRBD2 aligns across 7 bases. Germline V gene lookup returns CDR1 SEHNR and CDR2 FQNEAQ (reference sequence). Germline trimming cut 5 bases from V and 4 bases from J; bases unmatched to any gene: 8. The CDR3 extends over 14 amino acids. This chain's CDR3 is CASSTTGGTYEQYF. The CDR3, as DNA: TGTGCCAGCAGCACCACCGGGGGGACTTACGAGCAGTACTTC.

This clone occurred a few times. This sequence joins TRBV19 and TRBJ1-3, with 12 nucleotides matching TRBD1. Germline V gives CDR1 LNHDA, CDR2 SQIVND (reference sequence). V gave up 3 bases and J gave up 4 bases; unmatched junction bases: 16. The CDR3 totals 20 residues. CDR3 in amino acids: CASSIEPGQGATPFGNTIYF. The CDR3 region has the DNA TGTGCCAGTAGTATTGAACCGGGACAGGGGGCGACCCCCTTCGGAAACACCATATATTTT.

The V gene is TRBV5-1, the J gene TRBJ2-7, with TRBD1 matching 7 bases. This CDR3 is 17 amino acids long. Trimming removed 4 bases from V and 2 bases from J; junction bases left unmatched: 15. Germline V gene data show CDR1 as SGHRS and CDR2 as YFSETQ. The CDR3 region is CASSGFPDRAPTYEQYF. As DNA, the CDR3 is TGCGCCAGCAGCGGATTTCCCGACAGGGCCCCCACCTACGAGCAGTACTTC.

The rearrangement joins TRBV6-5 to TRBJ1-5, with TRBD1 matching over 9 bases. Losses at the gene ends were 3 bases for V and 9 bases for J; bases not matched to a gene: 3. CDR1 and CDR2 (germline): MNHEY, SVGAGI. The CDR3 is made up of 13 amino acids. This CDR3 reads CASSYVDRGPQHF. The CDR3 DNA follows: TGTGCCAGCAGTTATGTGGACAGGGGGCCCCAGCATTTT.

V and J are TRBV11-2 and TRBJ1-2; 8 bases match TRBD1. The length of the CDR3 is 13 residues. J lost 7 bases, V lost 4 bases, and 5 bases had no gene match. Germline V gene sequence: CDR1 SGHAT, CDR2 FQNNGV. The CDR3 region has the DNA TGTGCCAGCAGCTCGACAGGGGCGGGTGGCTACACCTTC. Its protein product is CASSSTGAGGYTF.

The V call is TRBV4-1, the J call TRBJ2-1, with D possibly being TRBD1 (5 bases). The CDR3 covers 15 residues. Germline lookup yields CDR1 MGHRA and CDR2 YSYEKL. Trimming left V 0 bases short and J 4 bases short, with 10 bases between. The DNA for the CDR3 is TGCGCCAGCAGCCAAGAGACAGACTTGTACAATGAGCAGTTCTTC. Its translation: CASSQETDLYNEQFF.

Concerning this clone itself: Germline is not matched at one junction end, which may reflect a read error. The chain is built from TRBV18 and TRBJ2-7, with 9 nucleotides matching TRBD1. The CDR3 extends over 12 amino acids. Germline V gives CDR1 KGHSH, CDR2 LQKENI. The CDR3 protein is CASSPDRDRANF. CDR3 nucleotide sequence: TGTGCCAGCTCACCAGATCGGGACAGGGCCAACTTC.